What follows describes a single TCR beta chain. The sample belongs to a study of T-cell memory formation after mild COVID-19. Background on the study: Most TCR clusters belonged to a single donor.

Germline CDR1 and CDR2: MNHEY and SVGEGT. CDR3 length equals 15 residues. J lost 2 bases, V lost 7 bases, and 6 bases had no gene match. In TCRdb, the 5' RACE reads were re-called with MiXCR into one record per CDR3 protein. Here the sample spans 350,000 to 500,000 distinct CDR3 sequences, more than 20% being singletons. The receptor comes from an adult woman who had mild COVID-19 (a few samples of this study predate the infection). Cell type and time point are not known. This chain joins TRBV6-2 or TRBV6-3 and TRBJ2-1, with TRBD2 matching over 9 bases. The sequenced sample consisted of PBMCs or a T cell subset sorted from them (not recorded which). The CDR3 spells CASNELAGTYNEQFF. The CDR3 DNA follows: TGTGCCAGCAACGAACTAGCGGGTACCTACAATGAGCAGTTCTTC.